Below are 20 T cell receptor beta chains sequenced from a single sample in a study of naive CD8 T cells in extremely preterm neonates. Only in-frame clones appear in the TCRdb table, and some are missing; sequencing was by immunoSEQ multiplex PCR. The data contain fewer than 9,000 clones, nearly 98% of them seen just once; the ten biggest clones take up around 0.33%. The material sequenced was naive CD8+ T cells from blood. The receptors here all came from a human donor in good health.

The chain recombines TRBV4-1 with TRBJ2-1, with 9 bases identical to TRBD1. V dropped 2 bases and J dropped 7; count of bases not matched to a gene: 9. CDR3 length: 16 residues. Germline V CDR1 and CDR2: MGHRA, YSYEKL. The CDR3 DNA reads as TGCGCCAGCAGCCAAAGGGACAGGGTGATTGGGAATGAGCAGTTCTTC. This gives the protein CASSQRDRVIGNEQFF.

The rearrangement uses TRBV27 and TRBJ2-7; 12 nucleotides line up with TRBD1. CDR1 MNHEY and CDR2 SMNVEV come from the germline V gene (reference sequence). This CDR3 contains 15 residues. The V and J ends lost 5 bases and 7 bases, in that order; junction bases with no gene match: 9. This CDR3 reads CASSRAGQGAHEQYF. The CDR3, as DNA: TGTGCCAGCAGTAGGGCGGGACAGGGGGCTCATGAGCAGTACTTC.

This clone occurred once. The V gene is TRBV9, the J gene TRBJ1-1, with unresolved D. CDR1 and CDR2 (germline): SGDLS, YYNGEE. V was pared by 2 bases and J by 5 bases, with 10 bases between. CDR3 size: 13 residues. CDR3 residues: CASSVEERTEAFF. DNA of the CDR3: TGTGCCAGCAGCGTCGAGGAGCGGACTGAAGCTTTCTTT.

The rearrangement links TRBV28 to TRBJ1-5; no firm D call. The CDR3 runs to 14 residues. Trimming left V 0 bases short and J 6 bases short, with 9 bases between. The germline gives CDR1 MDHEN, CDR2 SYDVKM. Here the CDR3 DNA reads TGTGCCAGCAGTTTATGGGGGAGAGTTCAGCCCCAGCATTTT. Its translation: CASSLWGRVQPQHF.

The chain employs TRBV27 and TRBJ1-1; D not resolved. Per the germline V gene, CDR1 is MNHEY and CDR2 is SMNVEV (reference sequence). Trimming took 4 bases from V and 1 from J, leaving 10 bases between them. The CDR3 is 14 residues long. The chain's CDR3 is CASSSLGRNTEAFF. CDR3 DNA: TGTGCCAGCAGTTCCCTCGGTAGGAACACTGAAGCTTTCTTT.

The rearrangement joins TRBV2 to TRBJ2-7; TRBD1 matches 7 bases. The ends lost 3 bases at V and 1 base at J; junction bases unmatched: 3. Germline V gene sequence: CDR1 SNHLY, CDR2 FYNNEI. This CDR3 contains 14 residues. DNA for the CDR3: TGTGCCAGCAGTGAGACAGGGCCTTCCTACGAGCAGTACTTC. The encoded protein is CASSETGPSYEQYF.

The chain recombines TRBV7-6 with TRBJ2-7, with unresolved D. The CDR3 length is 13 residues. Between the trimmed V and J ends, which lost 3 bases and 7 bases, there was a span of 13 bases. Germline lookup yields CDR1 SGHVS and CDR2 FNYEAQ. CDR3 region: CASSLELSKEQYF. CDR3 DNA sequence: TGTGCCAGCAGCTTGGAGCTCAGTAAAGAGCAGTACTTC.

This clone was detected once. V is TRBV13 and J is TRBJ1-4; 9 bases fit TRBD1. With V trimmed by 5 bases and J by 8 bases, 9 bases remained unmatched. Germline V gene data show CDR1 as PRHDT and CDR2 as FYEKMQ (reference sequence). This CDR3 has 15 residues. The CDR3 DNA is TGTGCCAGCAGCCCACCGGGACAGGGTCGGGAAAAACTGTTTTTT. It codes for CASSPPGQGREKLFF.

The chain recombines TRBV5-1 with TRBJ1-2, with 9 bases identical to TRBD1. CDR3 length equals 16 residues. CDR1 is SGHRS and CDR2 is YFSETQ in the germline V gene. V shed 0 bases and J 8 bases; nucleotides not matched to a gene: 11. The CDR3 loop is CASSLGDRERSGGYTF. The CDR3 DNA is TGCGCCAGCAGCTTGGGGGACAGGGAGAGAAGTGGCGGCTACACCTTC.

The rearrangement joins TRBV5-1 to TRBJ2-7, with 12 nucleotides matching TRBD2. Trimming removed 3 bases from V and 7 bases from J; junction bases left unmatched: 8. Germline CDR1 reads SGHRS; CDR2 reads YFSETQ. This CDR3 spans 15 amino acids. The CDR3 DNA is TGCGCCAGCAGCTCCTACCGGACTAGCGGGGAAGAGCAGTACTTC. It specifies CASSSYRTSGEEQYF.

This rearrangement joins TRBV11-2 to TRBJ2-7; no clear D gene. V dropped 6 bases and J dropped 2 bases, with 11 bases sitting between them. This CDR3 has 13 amino acids. From germline, CDR1 is SGHAT and CDR2 FQNNGV. The CDR3 reads CASRPDGAYEQYF. The CDR3 DNA sequence: TGTGCCAGCAGACCCGACGGAGCCTACGAGCAGTACTTC.

The V call is TRBV28, the J call TRBJ1-3; D remains ambiguous. Germline loops: CDR1 MDHEN, CDR2 SYDVKM. V was trimmed by 3 bases and J by 0 bases, leaving 6 bases between them. CDR3 length: 14 amino acids. CDR3: CASSFSHSGNTIYF. The CDR3 DNA sequence: TGTGCCAGCAGTTTTAGCCACTCTGGAAACACCATATATTTT.

This chain joins TRBV9 and TRBJ2-3; TRBD2 is a possible D gene (5 bases). The germline CDR1 and CDR2 sequences are SGDLS and YYNGEE. The CDR3 length is 15 residues. V dropped 3 bases and J dropped 1 base, with 12 bases sitting between them. As DNA, the CDR3 is TGTGCCAGCAGCGCCCCGGGAACCCGCACAGATACGCAGTATTTT. Its translation: CASSAPGTRTDTQYF.

V and J are TRBV27 and TRBJ2-1; the match to TRBD1 covers 8 bases. Looked up from germline, CDR1 is MNHEY and CDR2 is SMNVEV (reference sequence). After removal of 2 bases from V and 6 bases from J, the junction contained 3 bases not matched to a gene. The CDR3 contains 14 residues. DNA of the CDR3: TGTGCCAGCAGTTTACAGGGGGCTCTCAATGAGCAGTTCTTC. This encodes CASSLQGALNEQFF.

V usage is TRBV7-2 and J usage is TRBJ2-5, with 7 bases matching TRBD2. The J call may be in error: the DNA end matches TRBJ2-7 better. The length of the CDR3 is 13 residues. CDR1 SGHTA and CDR2 FQGNSA come from the germline V gene. The CDR3 bases are TGTGCCAGCAGCCGGGACTACTCCTACGAGCAGTACTTC. Translation gives CASSRDYSYEQYF.

Here the CDR3 DNA reads TGTGCCAGCAGCCCAACAGCGGGGGGACCCTACGAGCAGTACTTC. Amino acids: CASSPTAGGPYEQYF. The rearrangement links TRBV7-6 to TRBJ2-7; the match to TRBD2 covers 9 bases. Trimming at V came to 5 bases and at J to 2 bases, leaving 7 bases not matched to a gene. The CDR3 extends over 15 amino acids. Looked up from germline, CDR1 is SGHVS and CDR2 is FNYEAQ.

The chain's CDR3 is CASSPSIAGPANEQFF. The CDR3, as DNA: TGTGCCAGCAGCCCCTCGATAGCGGGGCCTGCCAATGAGCAGTTCTTC. The chain joins TRBV13 to TRBJ2-1; 8 nucleotides match TRBD2. CDR3 length: 16 residues. V lost 5 bases, J lost 6 bases, and 12 bases stayed unmatched. The germline V gene has CDR1 PRHDT and CDR2 FYEKMQ (reference sequence).

The genes are TRBV7-8 and TRBJ2-1, with D perhaps matching TRBD1 (5 bases). The CDR3 is 18 residues long. Trimming left V 4 bases short and J 0 bases short, with 19 bases between. Per germline, CDR1 SGHVS and CDR2 FQNEAQ. CDR3 residues: CASSSPLGATHSYNEQFF. Here the CDR3 DNA reads TGTGCCAGCAGCTCCCCGTTAGGGGCCACCCACTCCTACAATGAGCAGTTCTTC.

This rearrangement joins TRBV4-1 to TRBJ1-1; 9 bases map to TRBD1. Germline CDR1 MGHRA, CDR2 YSYEKL. The V and J ends lost 4 bases and 5 bases, in that order; junction bases with no gene match: 8. The CDR3 spans 15 residues. The CDR3 coding sequence is TGCGCCAGCAGCCCCGACAGGGGGGTGAGGACTGAAGCTTTCTTT. Its translation: CASSPDRGVRTEAFF.

This chain uses TRBV15 with TRBJ2-7; TRBD1 might be the D (6 bases). The CDR3 is made up of 14 amino acids. Trimming cost V 1 base and J 3 bases, with 10 bases left between them. CDR1 is LNHNV and CDR2 is YYDKDF in the germline V gene (reference sequence). The CDR3 coding sequence is TGTGCCACCAGCAGAGGAGGACAGCTCTACGAGCAGTACTTC. Amino acid sequence: CATSRGGQLYEQYF. The full variable domain, its missing parts supplied by reference TRBV15 and TRBJ2-7, is DAMVIQNPRYQVTQFGKPVTLSCSQTLNHNVMYWYQQKSSQAPKLLFHYYDKDFNNEADTPDNFQSRRPNTSFCFLDIRSPGLGDTAMYLCATSRGGQLYEQYFGPGTRLTVT.